This TCR beta chain was obtained from a study of shared clonotypes between healthy human individuals. About this clone itself: No antigen is known for it. This CDR3 is also generated by other DNA sequences in the sample.

The study's findings and limits: Richness estimates generally favored naive over memory subsets.

Naive CD8 populations comprised CD45RO-negative cells positively selected for CCR7, excluding terminally differentiated effector memory CD45RA+ cells. Measured with immunoSEQ multiplex PCR; TCRdb has only the in-frame clones, and not every one. The sample lists some 2.1 million clones, 93% occurring once. Germline assignment: CDR1 MDHEN and CDR2 SYDVKM. The CDR3 is made up of 15 amino acids. V trimming: 4 bases; J trimming: 1 base; junction bases outside the gene matches: 2. Source material: naive CD8+ T cells from PBMCs. The TCR was taken from a young man in good health. Some clones in this sample may be carry-over from other donors' samples. The chain joins TRBV28 to TRBJ2-7, with 12 bases identical to TRBD1. This chain's CDR3 is CASSWGQGASYEQYF. The CDR3 DNA reads TGTGCCAGCAGTTGGGGACAGGGGGCTTCCTACGAGCAGTACTTC.